The sequence of this TCR beta chain was determined in a study of monozygotic twins with inflammatory bowel disease. Each of TCRalpha and TCRbeta cDNA went through two nested PCRs, lasting 16 and 9 cycles. With the 5' RACE reads reprocessed, TCRdb shows one record per CDR3 protein and no DNA. The sample data list over 110,000 distinct CDR3 sequences. The CDR3 runs 17 residues. Germline V lookup: CDR1 MNHEY, CDR2 SMNVEV (reference sequence). This chain joins TRBV27 and TRBJ1-1; without DNA, the TCRdb call of TRBD1 cannot be checked. Sequencing used blood. The TCR originated in a human donor with ulcerative colitis or Crohn's disease, or a healthy co-twin of an affected twin (not recorded which). The CDR3: CASSLRQGQGYDTEAFF.